These 11 T cell receptor beta chains were sequenced from one sample in a study of T cell repertoires in cytomegalovirus infection. Their recognized antigens are unknown. TCRdb used MiXCR to reprocess the reads, holding one entry per CDR3 protein. The sample has roughly 800,000 distinct CDR3 sequences, 25% to 30% seen once. Specimen: cultured CD8+ T cells from PBMCs, collected from culture after CMV antigen stimulation. These receptors were obtained from a human donor in good health (CMV status not recorded). Some clones in this sample may be carry-over from other donors' samples.

Concerning this clonotype: A much larger clone sits a single nucleotide away, making a read error possible. J is TRBJ2-5 and V is TRBV7-9; D gene ambiguous. The CDR3 is made up of 12 amino acids. V was pared by 2 bases and J by 5 bases, with 6 bases between. Germline V lookup: CDR1 SEHNR, CDR2 FQNEAQ (reference sequence). For the CDR3, the DNA is TGTGCCAGCAGCTTACCAAGGGAGACCCAGTACTTC. Translating gives CASSLPRETQYF.

V gene TRBV2 combines with J gene TRBJ1-5; no reliable D call. Trimming took 7 bases from V and 0 from J, leaving 13 bases between them. Germline V gene sequence: CDR1 SNHLY, CDR2 FYNNEI. This CDR3 is built from 15 residues. CDR3 sequence (DNA): TGTGCCAGCACCTTAAACCACCTTAGCAATCAGCCCCAGCATTTT. It translates to CASTLNHLSNQPQHF.

Concerning this clonotype itself: A much larger clone sits a single nucleotide away, making a read error possible. The gene calls are TRBV7-9 and TRBJ2-1; D ambiguous. Germline V gene lookup returns CDR1 SEHNR and CDR2 FQNEAQ (reference sequence). The CDR3 covers 14 residues. V was cut by 4 bases and J by 3 bases, with 10 bases left in between. CDR3 bases: TGTGCCAGCAGCTCGACCTATTTCTACAATGAGCAGTTCTTC. Translated: CASSSTYFYNEQFF.

This clonotype was picked up a small number of times. The genes are TRBV2 and TRBJ2-1, with 9 bases identical to TRBD2. This CDR3 region has 14 residues. Trimming at V came to 6 bases and at J to 8 bases, leaving 8 bases not matched to a gene. CDR1 SNHLY and CDR2 FYNNEI come from the germline V gene. The CDR3 reads CASSSSGVYDEQFF. The CDR3 bases are TGTGCCAGCAGCTCTAGCGGGGTTTATGATGAGCAGTTCTTC. Together with reference TRBV2 and TRBJ2-1, the CDR3 gives the full variable domain: EPEVTQTPSHQVTQMGQEVILRCVPISNHLYFYWYRQILGQKVEFLVSFYNNEISEKSEIFDDQFSVERPDGSNFTLKIRSTKLEDSAMYFCASSSSGVYDEQFFGPGTRLTVL.

The V and J genes are TRBV15 and TRBJ1-5, with unresolved D. Trimming took off 5 bases at V and 2 bases at J, with 16 bases between the two ends. Germline V gene lookup returns CDR1 LNHNV and CDR2 YYDKDF (reference sequence). CDR3 length: 16 amino acids. CDR3 in DNA: TGTGCCACCAGCCCCGAATACTGGGAGGGCAATCAGCCCCAGCATTTT. Its protein product is CATSPEYWEGNQPQHF.

This clonotype was counted only a few times. This sequence joins TRBV6-5 and TRBJ2-1, with 8 bases fitting TRBD1. V was pared by 0 bases and J by 5 bases, with 6 bases of the junction left unmatched. From germline, CDR1 is MNHEY and CDR2 SVGAGI. CDR3 length equals 16 residues. CDR3 nucleotides: TGTGCCAGCAGTTACTCGAACAGGGGGTACAACAATGAGCAGTTCTTC. Translating it yields CASSYSNRGYNNEQFF.

J is TRBJ2-1 and V is TRBV7-9, with 11 bases that match TRBD2. Trimming cost V 5 bases and J 8 bases; bases outside gene matches: 5. Germline V gives CDR1 SEHNR, CDR2 FQNEAQ (reference sequence). CDR3 length equals 14 residues. The CDR3 coding sequence is TGTGCCAGCAGCATTAGCGGGGGGGGGGATGAGCAGTTCTTC. This gives the protein CASSISGGGDEQFF. Full variable domain (missing parts from reference TRBV7-9 and TRBJ2-1): DTGVSQNPRHKITKRGQNVTFRCDPISEHNRLYWYRQTLGQGPEFLTYFQNEAQLEKSRLLSDRFSAERPKGSFSTLEIQRTEQGDSAMYLCASSISGGGDEQFFGPGTRLTVL.

The chain recombines TRBV7-6 with TRBJ2-1; 8 bases agree with TRBD2. V shed 4 bases, J shed 3 bases, and the junction held 5 bases outside the gene matches. The CDR3 contains 15 residues. From germline, CDR1 is SGHVS and CDR2 FNYEAQ. The CDR3 loop reads CASSSGGGIYNEQFF. CDR3 DNA sequence: TGTGCCAGCAGCTCGGGCGGGGGGATCTACAATGAGCAGTTCTTC.

This clonotype was seen at least ten times. J is TRBJ1-1 and V is TRBV7-6; D unclear. CDR3 length: 13 amino acids. V was cut by 4 bases and J by 4 bases, with 10 bases left in between. CDR1 is SGHVS and CDR2 is FNYEAQ in the germline V gene. The CDR3 sequence: CASSWRASTEAFF. CDR3 sequence (DNA): TGTGCCAGCAGCTGGCGGGCGTCCACTGAAGCTTTCTTT.

This clonotype was observed at least ten times. V is TRBV7-6 and J is TRBJ2-7; D possibly corresponds to TRBD1 (6 bases). The germline V gene has CDR1 SGHVS and CDR2 FNYEAQ. The CDR3 contains 14 residues. Trimming pared 5 bases from V and 6 bases from J, leaving 17 bases between. The CDR3 region is CASSLQPGVGEQYV. Written as DNA, the CDR3 is TGTGCCAGCAGCCTTCAACCAGGGGTCGGCGAGCAGTACGTC.

V and J are TRBV5-1 and TRBJ2-5; the match to TRBD1 covers 9 bases. V shed 4 bases, J shed 2 bases, and the junction held 6 bases outside the gene matches. The CDR3 is 15 amino acids. CDR1 and CDR2 from the germline V gene are SGHRS and YFSETQ. CDR3 coding DNA: TGCGCCAGCAGCAGAGACAGGGGGGGGCAAGAGACCCAGTACTTC. It translates to CASSRDRGGQETQYF.